This TCR beta chain emerged from a study of radiotherapy plus CTLA-4 blockade in lung cancer. Trimming stripped 4 bases from V and 1 base from J, with 10 bases between. This CDR3 is 13 amino acids long. Germline V gene sequence: CDR1 GTSNPN, CDR2 SVGIG (reference sequence). Libraries were prepared by immunoSEQ multiplex PCR; TCRdb keeps only in-frame clonotypes and omits some of them. The table has about 57,000 clones, approximately 79% seen once. J is TRBJ1-2 and V is TRBV30, with D uncertain. The sequence derives from a human donor with non-small cell lung cancer who had a complete response to radiotherapy plus ipilimumab. The sample was peripheral blood, taken from a patient treated with radiotherapy plus ipilimumab. The DNA of the CDR3 is TGTGCCTGGACCTTTCGGGTTAACTATGGCTACACCTTC. This encodes CAWTFRVNYGYTF.